Below are 27 T cell receptor beta chains sequenced from a single sample in a study of cytomegalovirus exposure and HLA in healthy donors. PCR used 60 Vbeta primers and 13 Jbeta primers. Sequencing was performed with immunoSEQ multiplex PCR; in TCRdb, only in-frame clones are kept and a portion is missing. The specimen's table records 130,000 to 150,000 clones. Sequenced input: PBMCs. The receptors were gathered from a woman aged 50 to 65 in good health and CMV-seronegative.

This CDR3 reads CASSIRGTTSGGTDTQYF. As DNA, the CDR3 is TGTGCCAGTAGTATTAGAGGTACGACTAGCGGGGGCACAGATACGCAGTATTTT. V is TRBV19 and J is TRBJ2-3, with TRBD2 matching over 11 bases. The germline V gene has CDR1 LNHDA and CDR2 SQIVND (reference sequence). Trimming took 3 bases from V and 1 from J; bases not matched to a gene: 9. This CDR3 spans 18 amino acids.

V usage is TRBV28 and J usage is TRBJ1-5; 12 bases line up with TRBD1. Germline loops: CDR1 MDHEN, CDR2 SYDVKM. The V segment lost 4 bases and the J segment 6 bases; nucleotides outside the gene matches: 4. This CDR3 spans 15 amino acids. The CDR3 sequence is CASSWDRGRGQPQHF. CDR3 in DNA: TGTGCCAGCAGTTGGGACAGGGGGCGAGGTCAGCCCCAGCATTTT.

The rearrangement links TRBV5-1 to TRBJ1-4; 7 nucleotides align to TRBD1. This CDR3 comprises 15 residues. CDR1 and CDR2 from the germline V gene are SGHRS and YFSETQ. J lost 7 bases, V lost 0 bases, and 6 bases had no gene match. CDR3: CASSLGQGIAEKLFF. The DNA of the CDR3 is TGCGCCAGCAGCTTGGGACAGGGAATCGCTGAAAAACTGTTTTTT.

The rearrangement links TRBV28 to TRBJ1-2, with D tentatively TRBD1 (6 bases). The CDR3 extends over 16 amino acids. The germline gives CDR1 MDHEN, CDR2 SYDVKM. V gave up 6 bases and J gave up 0 bases, with 17 bases separating them. The CDR3 coding sequence is TGTGCCAGCAGCTCGGACAGACGGCTAGCTAACTATGGCTACACCTTC. Encoded protein: CASSSDRRLANYGYTF.

The chain is built from TRBV15 and TRBJ1-2, with TRBD1 matching over 10 bases. The germline gives CDR1 LNHNV, CDR2 YYDKDF (reference sequence). Germline trimming cut 1 base from V and 7 bases from J; bases unmatched to any gene: 3. This CDR3 is 14 amino acids long. CDR3 region: CATSRGQGAGGYTF. In nucleotides, the CDR3 is TGTGCCACCAGCAGAGGACAGGGGGCGGGTGGCTACACCTTC. The full variable domain, completed using reference TRBV15 and TRBJ1-2, is DAMVIQNPRYQVTQFGKPVTLSCSQTLNHNVMYWYQQKSSQAPKLLFHYYDKDFNNEADTPDNFQSRRPNTSFCFLDIRSPGLGDTAMYLCATSRGQGAGGYTFGSGTRLTVV.

This sequence joins TRBV5-4 and TRBJ2-1; 8 positions agree with TRBD1. This CDR3 comprises 15 residues. V dropped 0 bases and J dropped 6; count of bases not matched to a gene: 5. CDR1 and CDR2 from the germline V gene are SGHNT and YYREEE (reference sequence). The CDR3 DNA reads TGTGCCAGCAGCTTGGAGGACAGGGTATTCAATGAGCAGTTCTTC. Its protein product is CASSLEDRVFNEQFF.

The chain links TRBV7-2 to TRBJ2-3, with 8 bases that match TRBD2. From germline, CDR1 is SGHTA and CDR2 FQGNSA. The V segment lost 4 bases and the J segment 11 bases; nucleotides outside the gene matches: 14. The CDR3 consists of 15 residues. CDR3 loop: CASSSPLGGLEQQYF. CDR3 in DNA: TGTGCCAGCAGCTCCCCCCTGGGGGGACTAGAGCAGCAGTATTTT.

The chain combines TRBV19 with TRBJ1-1, with D perhaps TRBD1 (6 bases). Trimming stripped 4 bases from V and 5 bases from J, with 17 bases between. CDR1 and CDR2 from the germline V gene are LNHDA and SQIVND (reference sequence). The CDR3 consists of 15 residues. CDR3 sequence reads: CASSTFSQGLTEAFF. CDR3 nucleotides: TGTGCCAGTAGTACTTTCTCACAGGGTCTGACTGAAGCTTTCTTT.

V is TRBV6-6 and J is TRBJ1-4; 7 bases are shared with TRBD1. Germline trimming cut 10 bases from V and 8 bases from J; bases unmatched to any gene: 7. Germline V gene sequence: CDR1 MNHNY, CDR2 SVGAGI (reference sequence). The CDR3 runs 12 residues. CDR3 sequence (DNA): TGTGCCACGCAGGGGGGTGGAGAAAAACTGTTTTTT. It is translated as CATQGGGEKLFF.

The chain employs TRBV14 and TRBJ1-2; 9 positions match TRBD1. Looked up from germline, CDR1 is SGHDN and CDR2 is FVKESK. The trim removed 2 bases at V and 6 bases at J, leaving 7 bases unmatched. The CDR3 runs to 15 residues. The CDR3 is CASSQLDRGSDGYTF. CDR3 DNA: TGTGCCAGCAGCCAACTGGACAGGGGATCGGATGGCTACACCTTC.

The CDR3 sequence: CASSFSDPSMSEQFF. The CDR3, as DNA: TGTGCCAGCAGCTTCAGCGACCCGAGTATGAGTGAGCAGTTCTTC. The V and J genes are TRBV7-9 and TRBJ2-1; D gene ambiguous. With 3 bases removed from V and 9 bases from J, the gap between germline ends came to 18 bases. The CDR3 spans 15 residues. From germline, CDR1 is SEHNR and CDR2 FQNEAQ (reference sequence). Filled out from reference TRBV7-9 and TRBJ2-1, the complete variable domain reads DTGVSQNPRHKITKRGQNVTFRCDPISEHNRLYWYRQTLGQGPEFLTYFQNEAQLEKSRLLSDRFSAERPKGSFSTLEIQRTEQGDSAMYLCASSFSDPSMSEQFFGPGTRLTVL.

J is TRBJ1-1 and V is TRBV5-5, with unresolved D. V shed 4 bases and J shed 4 bases, with 26 bases lying between them. This CDR3 contains 18 residues. Germline V CDR1 and CDR2: SGHKS, YYEKEE (reference sequence). For the CDR3, the DNA is TGTGCCAGCAGCCAGAGAGATGTGGGGATAGCGAGGGCCACTGAAGCTTTCTTT. It is translated as CASSQRDVGIARATEAFF.

The chain couples TRBV18 to TRBJ1-3, with 8 nucleotides matching TRBD1. Germline V lookup: CDR1 KGHSH, CDR2 LQKENI. CDR3 length: 16 residues. Losses at the gene ends were 4 bases for V and 0 bases for J; bases not matched to a gene: 5. CDR3 loop: CASSQIGTGSGNTIYF. The CDR3 DNA follows: TGTGCCAGCTCACAAATTGGGACAGGCTCTGGAAACACCATATATTTT.

This sequence joins TRBV19 and TRBJ1-5; D unclear. Germline loops: CDR1 LNHDA, CDR2 SQIVND (reference sequence). The CDR3 totals 14 residues. V was shortened by 5 bases and J by 1 base, with 9 bases between the two germline ends. CDR3 residues: CASSRGRSNQPQHF. The CDR3 DNA reads TGTGCCAGTAGTCGAGGCAGAAGCAATCAGCCCCAGCATTTT. The full variable domain, in which reference TRBV19 and TRBJ1-5 provide the parts outside the CDR3, is DGGITQSPKYLFRKEGQNVTLSCEQNLNHDAMYWYRQDPGQGLRLIYYSQIVNDFQKGDIAEGYSVSREKKESFPLTVTSAQKNPTAFYLCASSRGRSNQPQHFGDGTRLSIL.

The chain carries TRBV5-1 and TRBJ2-7; 14 positions agree with TRBD2. Germline V gene data show CDR1 as SGHRS and CDR2 as YFSETQ. V gave up 4 bases and J gave up 7 bases; unmatched junction bases: 10. This CDR3 is 16 amino acids long. CDR3 coding DNA: TGCGCCAGCAGCATCGGGACTAGCGGGAGTTCGGAAGAGCAGTACTTC. Translated, it gives CASSIGTSGSSEEQYF.

The rearrangement uses TRBV7-3 and TRBJ2-7; TRBD1 aligns across 10 bases. This CDR3 comprises 15 residues. V was clipped by 5 bases and J by 3 bases; unmatched bases: 7. The germline V gene has CDR1 SGHTA and CDR2 FQGTGA. CDR3 DNA: TGTGCCAGCAGCAACGGACAGGGGGGAGGCTACGAGCAGTACTTC. Translation: CASSNGQGGGYEQYF.

J is TRBJ2-1 and V is TRBV27, with D unresolved. This CDR3 contains 12 residues. The V end lost 5 bases, the J end lost 9 bases, and 11 bases lay between the germline ends. Germline V gene data show CDR1 as MNHEY and CDR2 as SMNVEV (reference sequence). The CDR3 nucleotides are TGTGCCAGCAGTGTAGGAGAAACTGAGCAGTTCTTC. It codes for CASSVGETEQFF.

The chain uses TRBV6-6 and TRBJ1-1; D not resolved. The CDR3 has 14 residues. Germline assignment: CDR1 MNHNY and CDR2 SVGAGI (reference sequence). V was trimmed by 5 bases and J by 4 bases, leaving 14 bases between them. As DNA, the CDR3 is TGTGCCAGCAGTGAGGCGAGGGTGGCCACTGAAGCTTTCTTT. Translated, it gives CASSEARVATEAFF.

This chain joins TRBV2 and TRBJ2-1; 7 bases are shared with TRBD1. V lost 4 bases to trimming and J lost 3 bases; unmatched junction nucleotides: 6. The CDR3 totals 15 residues. In germline, CDR1 is SNHLY, CDR2 FYNNEI. CDR3 bases: TGTGCCAGCAGTGGCAGGACAGGAGTCTACAATGAGCAGTTCTTC. As protein: CASSGRTGVYNEQFF. Based on the CDR3 plus reference TRBV2 and TRBJ2-1, the full variable domain is EPEVTQTPSHQVTQMGQEVILRCVPISNHLYFYWYRQILGQKVEFLVSFYNNEISEKSEIFDDQFSVERPDGSNFTLKIRSTKLEDSAMYFCASSGRTGVYNEQFFGPGTRLTVL.

The rearrangement uses TRBV5-4 and TRBJ1-1; a possible D gene is TRBD1 (5 bases). Trimming shortened V by 4 bases and J by 0 bases, and 10 bases separated the two germline ends. Germline V gene data show CDR1 as SGHNT and CDR2 as YYREEE (reference sequence). The length of the CDR3 is 14 residues. The CDR3 spells CASSKQVMNTEAFF. CDR3 nucleotides: TGTGCCAGCAGCAAACAGGTGATGAACACTGAAGCTTTCTTT.

CDR3 loop: CAWKGGGNTGELFF. The DNA of the CDR3 is TGTGCCTGGAAAGGCGGGGGGAACACCGGGGAGCTGTTTTTT. V usage is TRBV30 and J usage is TRBJ2-2, with 7 nucleotides matching TRBD2. The trim removed 4 bases at V and 1 base at J, leaving 3 bases unmatched. The CDR3 consists of 14 residues. Looked up from germline, CDR1 is GTSNPN and CDR2 is SVGIG (reference sequence).

This chain links TRBV25-1 with TRBJ2-2; D not resolved. Between the trimmed V and J ends, which lost 1 base and 0 bases, there was a span of 12 bases. The CDR3 runs 17 residues. CDR1 is MGHDK and CDR2 is SYGVNS in the germline V gene. The CDR3 sequence: CASSELAGIPNTGELFF. The CDR3 DNA sequence: TGTGCCAGCAGTGAATTGGCAGGAATACCGAACACCGGGGAGCTGTTTTTT.

The chain carries TRBV9 and TRBJ2-1; D gene ambiguous. The CDR3 spans 15 residues. Germline V gene sequence: CDR1 SGDLS, CDR2 YYNGEE. The V end was cut by 0 bases, the J end by 2 bases, with 9 bases between. The CDR3 loop is CASSVAGSTYNEQFF. DNA for the CDR3: TGTGCCAGCAGCGTAGCGGGTAGCACCTACAATGAGCAGTTCTTC.

Points on this clone: One end of the junction does not line up with germline, which may come from a read error. Additional DNA sequences in this sample encode the identical CDR3. V is TRBV6-5 and J is TRBJ1-1, with D uncertain. CDR1 MNHEY and CDR2 SVGAGI come from the germline V gene. The CDR3 consists of 15 residues. CDR3 sequence (DNA): TGTACCAGCAGTTACTCGTTACAGAAAAGCACTGAAGCTTTCTTT. The encoded protein is CTSSYSLQKSTEAFF.

The V and J genes are TRBV2 and TRBJ1-4; D might be TRBD1 (6 bases). V was clipped by 6 bases and J by 7 bases, with 15 bases between them. There are 14 residues in the CDR3. Looked up from germline, CDR1 is SNHLY and CDR2 is FYNNEI. The DNA for the CDR3 is TGTGCCAGCAGGCCCTGGGGGGGGCCTGAAAAACTGTTTTTT. Residues: CASRPWGGPEKLFF.

The rearrangement links TRBV14 to TRBJ1-2; maybe TRBD1 (6 bases). V was trimmed by 2 bases and J by 4 bases, leaving 17 bases between them. Germline V gene data show CDR1 as SGHDN and CDR2 as FVKESK. The CDR3 runs to 16 residues. Written as DNA, the CDR3 is TGTGCCAGCAGCCAAAGGGATTCGAGGGGGGGCTATGGCTACACCTTC. Amino acids: CASSQRDSRGGYGYTF. The full variable domain, its missing parts supplied by reference TRBV14 and TRBJ1-2, is EAGVTQFPSHSVIEKGQTVTLRCDPISGHDNLYWYRRVMGKEIKFLLHFVKESKQDESGMPNNRFLAERTGGTYSTLKVQPAELEDSGVYFCASSQRDSRGGYGYTFGSGTRLTVV.

The V gene is TRBV6-5, the J gene TRBJ2-1; 7 bases agree with TRBD1. Germline loops: CDR1 MNHEY, CDR2 SVGAGI. The CDR3 contains 16 residues. The V segment lost 4 bases and the J segment 8 bases; nucleotides outside the gene matches: 14. The CDR3 bases are TGTGCCAGCAGTTCACGGCAGGGGACAGTTGGCGATGAGCAGTTCTTC. This encodes CASSSRQGTVGDEQFF.